Shown below are 28 T cell receptor beta chains from a single sample sequenced in a study of blood T cell repertoires in COVID-19. TCRdb keeps only in-frame clones here, not all; method: immunoSEQ multiplex PCR. Found here are some 150,000 clones, 85% to 90% of them singletons; the top ten hold less than 4%. Sequencing was carried out using peripheral blood. The receptors here all came from a woman aged 60-70 years with active COVID-19.

V usage is TRBV14 and J usage is TRBJ1-2; TRBD1 aligns across 8 bases. The germline V gene encodes CDR1 SGHDN and CDR2 FVKESK. The CDR3 loop spans 15 amino acids. Trimming at V came to 1 base and at J to 3 bases, leaving 4 bases not matched to a gene. CDR3 DNA: TGTGCCAGCAGCCAAGGGACAGGGATCGACTATGGCTACACCTTC. Amino acids: CASSQGTGIDYGYTF. Based on the CDR3 plus reference TRBV14 and TRBJ1-2, the full variable domain is EAGVTQFPSHSVIEKGQTVTLRCDPISGHDNLYWYRRVMGKEIKFLLHFVKESKQDESGMPNNRFLAERTGGTYSTLKVQPAELEDSGVYFCASSQGTGIDYGYTFGSGTRLTVV.

This clone was seen a few times. This chain connects TRBV3-1 (or the pseudogene TRBV3-2) to TRBJ2-7; tentative D call: TRBD2 (5 bases). Deletions cut 4 bases from V and 3 bases from J, with 10 bases between. The CDR3 contains 13 residues. From germline, CDR1 is LGHDT and CDR2 YNNKEL (reference sequence). For the CDR3, the DNA is TGTGCCAGCAGCCCCCCGGGATTCTACGAGCAGTACTTC. As protein: CASSPPGFYEQYF.

The rearrangement links TRBV3-1 (or the pseudogene TRBV3-2) to TRBJ2-7, with a possible D match to TRBD1 (5 bases). The germline gives CDR1 LGHDT, CDR2 YNNKEL (reference sequence). CDR3 length equals 16 residues. The V gene lost 4 bases and the J gene lost 7 bases, with 23 bases spanning the gap. Here the CDR3 reads CASSPHQGPYLGEQYF. The CDR3 nucleotides read TGTGCCAGCAGCCCCCATCAGGGTCCCTATCTTGGAGAGCAGTACTTC.

This clone has just a few counts. The chain is built from TRBV4-1 and TRBJ2-1; D is possibly TRBD1 (6 bases). CDR1 MGHRA and CDR2 YSYEKL come from the germline V gene. The CDR3 contains 13 residues. Trimming shortened V by 5 bases and J by 6 bases, and 11 bases separated the two germline ends. The CDR3 DNA follows: TGCGCCAGCAGCGACCTACAGGGCAATGAGCAGTTCTTC. Its protein product is CASSDLQGNEQFF.

The V gene is TRBV27, the J gene TRBJ2-1, with 9 nucleotides matching TRBD1. CDR3 size: 17 residues. Trimming at V came to 5 bases and at J to 5 bases, leaving 13 bases not matched to a gene. Germline CDR1 reads MNHEY; CDR2 reads SMNVEV (reference sequence). CDR3 in amino acids: CASSHRDRVRGDNEQFF. In DNA form, the CDR3 reads TGTGCCAGCAGTCACCGGGACAGGGTACGAGGGGACAATGAGCAGTTCTTC.

The CDR3 sequence: CASSYSEGIPNSPLHF. CDR3 nucleotides: TGTGCCAGCAGTTACTCTGAGGGAATCCCTAATTCACCCCTCCACTTT. This chain links TRBV6-5 with TRBJ1-6; D is unclear. The CDR3 is made up of 16 amino acids. Germline values: CDR1 MNHEY, CDR2 SVGAGI. V was trimmed by 0 bases and J by 6 bases, leaving 12 bases between them.

The gene calls are TRBV4-1 and TRBJ1-2; a weak D match, TRBD1 (6 bases). The CDR3 is 17 residues long. V was pared by 0 bases and J by 6 bases, with 20 bases between. Germline CDR1 MGHRA, CDR2 YSYEKL. CDR3 sequence (DNA): TGCGCCAGCAGCCAAGATTCTGGCGGGGGGGCCTTGCATGGCTACACCTTC. It is translated as CASSQDSGGGALHGYTF.

V usage is TRBV11-2 and J usage is TRBJ2-7, with D maybe TRBD1 (5 bases). Looked up from germline, CDR1 is SGHAT and CDR2 is FQNNGV. This CDR3 contains 17 residues. V lost 2 bases to trimming and J lost 0 bases, with 17 bases between them. CDR3 sequence (DNA): TGTGCCAGCAGCTTATCCTGGGGCGGTCGAAGCTCCTACGAGCAGTACTTC. Translation: CASSLSWGGRSSYEQYF.

V gene TRBV28 combines with J gene TRBJ1-2; D gene uncertain. V dropped 5 bases and J dropped 5 bases, with 15 bases sitting between them. The germline gives CDR1 MDHEN, CDR2 SYDVKM. This CDR3 is built from 14 residues. This chain's CDR3 is CASSPDGWIYGYTF. CDR3 DNA: TGTGCCAGCAGTCCCGACGGGTGGATTTATGGCTACACCTTC.

The chain couples TRBV7-3 to TRBJ2-2, with 7 bases aligning to TRBD1. CDR3 size: 15 residues. The germline V gene has CDR1 SGHTA and CDR2 FQGTGA. Germline trimming cut 5 bases from V and 3 bases from J; bases unmatched to any gene: 6. CDR3 coding DNA: TGTGCCAGCAGCATGACAGGGTTCGACACCGGGGAGCTGTTTTTT. This translates into CASSMTGFDTGELFF.

The chain uses TRBV3-1 (or the pseudogene TRBV3-2) and TRBJ2-1; D perhaps matches TRBD2 (6 bases). Germline V CDR1 and CDR2: LGHDT, YNNKEL (reference sequence). This CDR3 region has 15 residues. The V end lost 3 bases, the J end lost 5 bases, and 14 bases lay between the germline ends. CDR3 residues: CASSQGLSPNNEQFF. The CDR3 DNA is TGTGCCAGCAGCCAGGGACTTAGTCCAAACAATGAGCAGTTCTTC.

This clone was seen once. The chain employs TRBV7-2 and TRBJ2-1, with 8 positions matching TRBD2. From germline, CDR1 is SGHTA and CDR2 FQGNSA. With V trimmed by 5 bases and J by 1 base, 7 bases remained unmatched. The CDR3 spans 16 residues. CDR3 DNA sequence: TGTGCCAGCAGCCCCGGGGGGGCCCAATCCTACAATGAGCAGTTCTTC. Translating it yields CASSPGGAQSYNEQFF. Together with reference TRBV7-2 and TRBJ2-1, the CDR3 gives the full variable domain: GAGVSQSPSNKVTEKGKDVELRCDPISGHTALYWYRQSLGQGLEFLIYFQGNSAPDKSGLPSDRFSAERTGGSVSTLTIQRTQQEDSAVYLCASSPGGAQSYNEQFFGPGTRLTVL.

This clone was observed a handful of times. V gene TRBV5-1 combines with J gene TRBJ1-1; 7 nucleotides align to TRBD1. J was trimmed by 1 base and V by 3 bases; bases with no gene match: 6. Germline V CDR1 and CDR2: SGHRS, YFSETQ. The length of the CDR3 is 15 residues. This CDR3 is CASSSAGGQNTEAFF. The CDR3 region has the DNA TGCGCCAGCAGCTCGGCAGGGGGTCAGAACACTGAAGCTTTCTTT.

V usage is TRBV7-2 and J usage is TRBJ2-5; 14 bases agree with TRBD2. Germline CDR1 SGHTA, CDR2 FQGNSA. The CDR3 covers 17 residues. With V trimmed by 3 bases and J by 2 bases, 5 bases remained unmatched. In DNA form, the CDR3 reads TGTGCCAGCAGCTTGGGGACTAGCGGGAGACAGCAAGAGACCCAGTACTTC. Translation gives CASSLGTSGRQQETQYF.

The chain uses TRBV2 and TRBJ1-2; possible D gene TRBD1, 6 bases. CDR3 length equals 13 residues. Germline loops: CDR1 SNHLY, CDR2 FYNNEI. The V gene lost 6 bases and the J gene lost 8 bases, with 16 bases spanning the gap. The CDR3 sequence is CASRGTPGQGYTF. As DNA, the CDR3 is TGTGCCAGCAGGGGGACACCGGGTCAAGGCTACACCTTC.

This rearrangement joins TRBV28 to TRBJ2-1; 11 positions agree with TRBD2. This CDR3 has 14 residues. V was clipped by 6 bases and J by 4 bases; unmatched bases: 2. CDR1 is MDHEN and CDR2 is SYDVKM in the germline V gene. CDR3 sequence (DNA): TGTGCCAGCAGAACTAGCGGGAGTTACAATGAGCAGTTCTTC. Its translation is CASRTSGSYNEQFF.

V gene TRBV6-5 combines with J gene TRBJ2-7; maybe TRBD2 (6 bases). Germline lookup yields CDR1 MNHEY and CDR2 SVGAGI. The CDR3 contains 14 residues. V was shortened by 6 bases and J by 3 bases, with 15 bases between the two germline ends. The CDR3 loop reads CASRLTAGHYEQYF. In DNA form, the CDR3 reads TGTGCCAGCAGGCTCACAGCGGGTCACTACGAGCAGTACTTC.

The chain has TRBV7-3 and TRBJ2-1, with D tentatively TRBD1 (5 bases). V lost 8 bases and J 8 bases, leaving 19 bases between the germline ends. This CDR3 region has 14 residues. CDR1 SGHTA and CDR2 FQGTGA come from the germline V gene. For the CDR3, the DNA is TGTGCCAGCGGATGGGGCTTCCCAGGTGATGAGCAGTTCTTC. This codes for CASGWGFPGDEQFF.

The rearrangement joins TRBV7-6 to TRBJ2-1; TRBD2 aligns across 13 bases. V lost 5 bases and J lost 1; bases outside the gene matches: 5. The CDR3 consists of 17 residues. Germline CDR1 SGHVS, CDR2 FNYEAQ. The CDR3, as DNA: TGTGCCAGCAGCCAACTACTAGCGGGAGGGTCCTACAATGAGCAGTTCTTC. Its protein is CASSQLLAGGSYNEQFF.

The chain combines TRBV7-3 with TRBJ2-7, with TRBD1 as a possible D gene (6 bases). Germline V CDR1 and CDR2: SGHTA, FQGTGA. This CDR3 is built from 13 residues. The V end was cut by 5 bases, the J end by 4 bases, with 12 bases between. The CDR3 nucleotides are TGTGCCAGCAGCGCAATACAGGGATACGAGCAGTACTTC. Translated, it gives CASSAIQGYEQYF.

The CDR3 DNA reads TGTGCCAGCAGTGACCGGCTAGCGGGTGGGGGTGAGCAGTTCTTC. Translation gives CASSDRLAGGGEQFF. The chain carries TRBV6-1 and TRBJ2-1; 8 bases are a match to TRBD2. The CDR3 has 15 amino acids. V lost 3 bases to trimming and J lost 9 bases; unmatched junction nucleotides: 10. CDR1 and CDR2 (germline): MNHNS, SASEGT.

This chain connects TRBV25-1 to TRBJ2-3; TRBD2 aligns across 12 bases. Germline V gives CDR1 MGHDK, CDR2 SYGVNS. The CDR3 loop spans 14 amino acids. Here the CDR3 DNA reads TGTGGCACTGGGCTAGCGGGAGGGACAGATACGCAGTATTTT. It encodes CGTGLAGGTDTQYF.

The gene calls are TRBV28 and TRBJ1-1, with 9 bases fitting TRBD1. The CDR3 spans 13 residues. Trimming removed 6 bases from V and 9 bases from J; junction bases left unmatched: 8. Germline V gene lookup returns CDR1 MDHEN and CDR2 SYDVKM. CDR3 amino acids: CASSYADRGKAFF. In DNA, the CDR3 is TGTGCCAGCAGCTATGCGGACAGGGGTAAAGCTTTCTTT.

The chain is built from TRBV4-1 and TRBJ1-1; 11 bases line up with TRBD1. Trimming removed 2 bases from V and 4 bases from J; junction bases left unmatched: 9. The V gene's germline CDR1 is MGHRA and CDR2 YSYEKL. The CDR3 extends over 17 amino acids. The CDR3 sequence: CASSQSPGTGGFTEAFF. Written as DNA, the CDR3 is TGCGCCAGCAGCCAAAGTCCCGGGACAGGGGGTTTCACTGAAGCTTTCTTT.

V is TRBV6-2 or TRBV6-3 and J is TRBJ2-7; 7 positions match TRBD1. Germline trimming cut 2 bases from V and 5 bases from J; bases unmatched to any gene: 12. The CDR3 covers 16 residues. Germline values: CDR1 MNHEY, CDR2 SVGEGT. The CDR3 coding sequence is TGTGCCAGCAGTTACGTAACAGGGGTCAGTAATAACGAGCAGTACTTC. Encoded protein: CASSYVTGVSNNEQYF.

This chain uses TRBV24-1 with TRBJ2-1; unclear D gene. The V end lost 2 bases, the J end lost 6 bases, and 10 bases lay between the germline ends. The CDR3 consists of 14 residues. Germline loops: CDR1 KGHDR, CDR2 SFDVKD. The CDR3 spells CATSDYGRFNEQFF. CDR3 nucleotides: TGTGCCACCAGTGATTATGGCCGTTTCAATGAGCAGTTCTTC.

The table lists this clone with a count of one. This rearrangement joins TRBV5-1 to TRBJ2-7; TRBD2 matches 10 bases. Germline CDR1 is SGHRS and CDR2 is YFSETQ. The CDR3 runs to 18 residues. With 0 bases clipped from V and 6 bases from J, the junction kept 15 bases outside the gene matches. The CDR3 coding sequence is TGCGCCAGCAGCTTGGGGCCAACTAGCGGGAACCCCTATGGCGAGCAGTACTTC. Protein sequence: CASSLGPTSGNPYGEQYF.

V usage is TRBV13 and J usage is TRBJ2-7; the match to TRBD1 covers 7 bases. Germline-derived CDR1 and CDR2 are PRHDT and FYEKMQ (reference sequence). Losses at the gene ends were 4 bases for V and 0 bases for J; bases not matched to a gene: 3. The CDR3 spans 14 residues. The CDR3 bases are TGTGCCAGCAGCTCCCGGGACAGCTCCTACGAGCAGTACTTC. Protein product: CASSSRDSSYEQYF.